Sequencing of this T cell receptor (beta chain) was carried out in a study of shared T cell receptors in the human thymus. Generated by immunoSEQ multiplex PCR, the TCRdb table keeps only in-frame clones and is missing some. This table has some 640,000 clones, about 87% appearing once. The CDR3 length is 15 residues. CDR1 MNHEY and CDR2 SVGAGI come from the germline V gene. V lost 6 bases and J lost 6; bases outside the gene matches: 5. These data are also associated with another study on human thymus T cells. That report adds: Each of the donors was a healthy Finnish infant who was undergoing open corrective cardiac surgery for congenital heart defects. Obtained as resections during corrective heart surgery, the thymus tissue was then studied. Blood and thymic repertoires both appeared biased in V and J gene usage. Related research found strongly overlapping thymic repertoires in unrelated individuals.

Sequenced sample: thymocytes. This sequence was found in a boy younger than two with a congenital heart defect. V and J are TRBV6-5 and TRBJ2-1; 13 bases are a match to TRBD2. The CDR3 here is CASSPGLAGLNEQFF. The DNA for the CDR3 is TGTGCCAGCAGCCCGGGACTAGCGGGACTCAATGAGCAGTTCTTC.